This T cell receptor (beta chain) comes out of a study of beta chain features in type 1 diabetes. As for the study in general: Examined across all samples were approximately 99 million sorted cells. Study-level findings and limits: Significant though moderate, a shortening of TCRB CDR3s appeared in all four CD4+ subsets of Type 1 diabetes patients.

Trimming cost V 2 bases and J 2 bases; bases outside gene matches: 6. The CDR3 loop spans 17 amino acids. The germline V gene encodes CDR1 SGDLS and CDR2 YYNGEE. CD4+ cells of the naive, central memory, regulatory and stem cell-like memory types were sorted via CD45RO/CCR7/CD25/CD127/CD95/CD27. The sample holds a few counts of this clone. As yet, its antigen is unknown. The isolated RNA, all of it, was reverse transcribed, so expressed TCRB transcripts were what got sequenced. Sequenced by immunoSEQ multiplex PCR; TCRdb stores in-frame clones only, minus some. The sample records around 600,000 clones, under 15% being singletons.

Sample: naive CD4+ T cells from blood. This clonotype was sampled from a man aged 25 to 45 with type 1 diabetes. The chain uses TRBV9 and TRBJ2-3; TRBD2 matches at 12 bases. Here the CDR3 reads CASSVSTSGGYTDTQYF. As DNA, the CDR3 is TGTGCCAGCAGCGTTTCGACTAGCGGGGGATACACAGATACGCAGTATTTT.